This T cell receptor beta chain was sequenced for a study of T cells after yellow fever vaccination. TCRdb re-called the 5' RACE reads through MiXCR, storing one row per CDR3 protein. The table lists under 300,000 distinct CDR3 sequences, less than 9% of them singletons. Trimming took off 2 bases at V and 12 bases at J, with 14 bases between the two ends. The germline gives CDR1 ENHRY, CDR2 SYGVKD. The CDR3 covers 13 residues. This clonotype showed up just a few times. The TCR originated in a man aged 30 to 45 who received the YFV17D yellow fever vaccine. J is TRBJ2-1 and V is TRBV10-3; D is perhaps TRBD2 (5 bases). Specimen: CD4+ T cells sorted from PBMCs, collected 15 days after the yellow fever booster vaccination. The CDR3 protein is CAISEASSLMQFF. The CDR3, as DNA: TGTGCCATCAGTGAGGCTAGCTCCCTGATGCAGTTCTTC.